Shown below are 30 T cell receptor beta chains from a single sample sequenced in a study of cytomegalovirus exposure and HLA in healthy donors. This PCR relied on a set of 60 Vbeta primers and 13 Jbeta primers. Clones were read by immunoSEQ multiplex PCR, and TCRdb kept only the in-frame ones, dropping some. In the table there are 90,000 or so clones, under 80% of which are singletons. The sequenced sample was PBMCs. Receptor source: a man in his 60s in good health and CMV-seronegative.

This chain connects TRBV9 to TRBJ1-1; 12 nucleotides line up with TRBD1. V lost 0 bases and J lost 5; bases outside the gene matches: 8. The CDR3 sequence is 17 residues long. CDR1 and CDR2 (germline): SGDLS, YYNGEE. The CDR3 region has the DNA TGTGCCAGCAGCGTAGGACGTGGGACAGGGGGCAGGACTGAAGCTTTCTTT. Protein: CASSVGRGTGGRTEAFF.

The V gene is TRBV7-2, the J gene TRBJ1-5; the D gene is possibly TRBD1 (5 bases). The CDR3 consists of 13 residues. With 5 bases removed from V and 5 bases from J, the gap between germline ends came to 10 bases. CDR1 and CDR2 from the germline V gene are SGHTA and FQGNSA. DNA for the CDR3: TGTGCCAGCAGCGTAGACAGCTATCAGCCCCAGCATTTT. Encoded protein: CASSVDSYQPQHF.

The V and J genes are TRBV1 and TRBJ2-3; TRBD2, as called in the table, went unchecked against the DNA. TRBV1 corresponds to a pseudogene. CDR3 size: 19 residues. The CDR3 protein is CTSSQDEVSGGAGTDTQYF. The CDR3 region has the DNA TGCACCAGCAGCCAAGATGAGGTTAGCGGGGGGGCCGGCACAGATACGCAGTATTTT.

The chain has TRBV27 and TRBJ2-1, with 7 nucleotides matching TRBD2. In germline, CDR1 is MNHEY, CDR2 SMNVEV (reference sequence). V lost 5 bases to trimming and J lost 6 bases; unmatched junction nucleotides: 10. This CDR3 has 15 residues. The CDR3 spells CASSLPGGRPNEQFF. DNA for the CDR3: TGTGCCAGCAGTCTCCCCGGGGGGAGGCCCAATGAGCAGTTCTTC.

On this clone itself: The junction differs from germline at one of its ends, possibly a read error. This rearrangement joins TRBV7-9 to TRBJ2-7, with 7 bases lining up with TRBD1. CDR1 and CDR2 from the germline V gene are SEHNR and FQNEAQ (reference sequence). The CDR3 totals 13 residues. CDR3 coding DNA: TGTTCCAGCAGCTCCCGACAGGGCTACGAGCAGTACTTC. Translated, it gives CSSSSRQGYEQYF.

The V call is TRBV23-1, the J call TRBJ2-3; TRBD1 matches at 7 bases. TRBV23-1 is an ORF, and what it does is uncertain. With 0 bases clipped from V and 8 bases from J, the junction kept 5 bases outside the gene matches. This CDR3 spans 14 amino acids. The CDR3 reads CASSQSKGGVTQYF. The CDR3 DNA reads TGCGCCAGCAGTCAATCGAAAGGGGGCGTTACGCAGTATTTT.

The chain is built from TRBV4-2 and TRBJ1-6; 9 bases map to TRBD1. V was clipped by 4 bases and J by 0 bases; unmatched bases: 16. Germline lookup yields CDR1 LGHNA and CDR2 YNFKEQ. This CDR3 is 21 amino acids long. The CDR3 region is CASSPKITGTGISSYNSPLHF. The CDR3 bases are TGTGCCAGCAGCCCCAAGATAACCGGGACAGGGATCAGCTCCTATAATTCACCCCTCCACTTT.

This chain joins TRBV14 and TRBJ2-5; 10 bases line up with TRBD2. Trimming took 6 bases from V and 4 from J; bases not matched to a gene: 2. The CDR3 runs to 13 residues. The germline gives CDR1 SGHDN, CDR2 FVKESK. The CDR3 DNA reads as TGTGCCAGCAGAATAGCGGGGGGAGAGACCCAGTACTTC. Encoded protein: CASRIAGGETQYF.

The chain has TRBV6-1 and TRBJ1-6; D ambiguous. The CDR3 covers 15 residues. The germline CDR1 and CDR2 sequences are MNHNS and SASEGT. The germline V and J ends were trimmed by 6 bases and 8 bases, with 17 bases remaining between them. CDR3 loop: CASSAPGRRDSPLHF. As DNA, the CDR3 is TGTGCCAGCAGCGCCCCGGGTAGGCGGGATTCACCCCTCCACTTT.

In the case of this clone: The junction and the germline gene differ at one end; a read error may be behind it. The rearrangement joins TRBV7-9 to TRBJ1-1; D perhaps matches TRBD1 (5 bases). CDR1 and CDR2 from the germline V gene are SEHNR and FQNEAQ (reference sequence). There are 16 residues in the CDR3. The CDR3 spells CSSSLVAGPGGTEAFF. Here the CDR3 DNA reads TGTTCCAGCAGCTTAGTAGCCGGACCCGGGGGGACTGAAGCTTTCTTT.

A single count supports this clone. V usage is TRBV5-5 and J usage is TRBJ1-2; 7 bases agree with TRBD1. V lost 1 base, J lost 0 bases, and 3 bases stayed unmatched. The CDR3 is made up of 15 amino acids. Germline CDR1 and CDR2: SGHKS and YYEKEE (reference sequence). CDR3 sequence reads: CASSLRGLTNYGYTF. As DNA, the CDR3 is TGTGCCAGCAGCTTGAGGGGGCTCACTAACTATGGCTACACCTTC. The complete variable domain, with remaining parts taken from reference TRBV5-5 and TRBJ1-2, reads DAGVTQSPTHLIKTRGQQVTLRCSPISGHKSVSWYQQVLGQGPQFIFQYYEKEERGRGNFPDRFSARQFPNYSSELNVNALLLGDSALYLCASSLRGLTNYGYTFGSGTRLTVV.

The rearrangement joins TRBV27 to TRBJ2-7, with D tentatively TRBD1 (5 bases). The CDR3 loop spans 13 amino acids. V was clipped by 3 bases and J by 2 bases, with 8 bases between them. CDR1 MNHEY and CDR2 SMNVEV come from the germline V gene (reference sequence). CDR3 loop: CASSFGRAYEQYF. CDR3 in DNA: TGTGCCAGCAGTTTTGGCAGGGCCTACGAGCAGTACTTC.

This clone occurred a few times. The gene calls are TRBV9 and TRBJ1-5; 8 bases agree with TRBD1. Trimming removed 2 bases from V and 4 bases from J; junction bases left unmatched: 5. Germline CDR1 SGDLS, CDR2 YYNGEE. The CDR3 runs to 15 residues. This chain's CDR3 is CASSVTGGPNQPQHF. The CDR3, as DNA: TGTGCCAGCAGCGTTACAGGGGGACCTAATCAGCCCCAGCATTTT.

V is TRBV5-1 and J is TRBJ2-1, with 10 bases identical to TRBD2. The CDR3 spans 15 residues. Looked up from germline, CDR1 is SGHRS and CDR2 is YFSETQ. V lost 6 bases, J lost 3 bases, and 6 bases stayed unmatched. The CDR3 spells CASTPGTSDYNEQFF. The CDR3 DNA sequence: TGCGCCAGCACCCCGGGGACTAGCGACTACAATGAGCAGTTCTTC.

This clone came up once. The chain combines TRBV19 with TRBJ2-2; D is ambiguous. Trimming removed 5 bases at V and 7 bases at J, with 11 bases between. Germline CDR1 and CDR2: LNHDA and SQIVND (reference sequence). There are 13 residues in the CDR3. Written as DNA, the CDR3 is TGTGCCAGTAGTGCTGGATCGGGCGGGGAGCTGTTTTTT. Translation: CASSAGSGGELFF.

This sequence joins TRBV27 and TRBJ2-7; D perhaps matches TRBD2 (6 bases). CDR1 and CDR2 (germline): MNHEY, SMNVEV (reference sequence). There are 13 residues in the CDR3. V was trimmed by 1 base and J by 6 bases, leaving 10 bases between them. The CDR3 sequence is CASSLFLGGEQYF. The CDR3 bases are TGTGCCAGCAGTTTATTTCTGGGGGGCGAGCAGTACTTC.

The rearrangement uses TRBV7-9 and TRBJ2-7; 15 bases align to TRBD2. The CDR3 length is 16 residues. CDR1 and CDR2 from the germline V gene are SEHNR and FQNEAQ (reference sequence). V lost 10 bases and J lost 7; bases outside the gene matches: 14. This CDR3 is CATRTSGGAPPWEQYF. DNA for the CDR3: TGTGCCACCCGGACTAGCGGGGGGGCCCCCCCGTGGGAGCAGTACTTC. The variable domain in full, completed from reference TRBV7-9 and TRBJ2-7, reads DTGVSQNPRHKITKRGQNVTFRCDPISEHNRLYWYRQTLGQGPEFLTYFQNEAQLEKSRLLSDRFSAERPKGSFSTLEIQRTEQGDSAMYLCATRTSGGAPPWEQYFGPGTRLTVT.

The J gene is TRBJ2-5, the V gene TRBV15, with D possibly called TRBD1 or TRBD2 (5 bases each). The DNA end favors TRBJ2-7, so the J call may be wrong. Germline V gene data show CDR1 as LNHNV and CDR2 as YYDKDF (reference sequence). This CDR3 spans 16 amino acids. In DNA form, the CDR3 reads TGTGCCACCAGCAGAGATAAAGGGATGGGGGACTACGAGCAGTACTTC. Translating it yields CATSRDKGMGDYEQYF.

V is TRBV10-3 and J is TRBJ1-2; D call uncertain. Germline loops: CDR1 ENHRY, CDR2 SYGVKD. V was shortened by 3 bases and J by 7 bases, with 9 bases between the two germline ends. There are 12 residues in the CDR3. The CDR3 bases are TGTGCCATCAGTGAAGCAGGTAGTGGCTACACCTTC. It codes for CAISEAGSGYTF.

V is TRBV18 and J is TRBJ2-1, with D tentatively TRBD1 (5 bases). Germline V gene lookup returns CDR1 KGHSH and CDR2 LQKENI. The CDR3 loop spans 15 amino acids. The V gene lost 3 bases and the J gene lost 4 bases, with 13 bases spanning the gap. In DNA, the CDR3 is TGTGCCAGCTCACCGGGGCAGGGCCTGTACAATGAGCAGTTCTTC. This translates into CASSPGQGLYNEQFF.

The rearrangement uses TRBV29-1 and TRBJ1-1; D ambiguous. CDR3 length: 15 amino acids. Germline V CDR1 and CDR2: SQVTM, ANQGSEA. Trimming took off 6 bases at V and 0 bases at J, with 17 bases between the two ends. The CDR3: CSVKTDGGMNTEAFF. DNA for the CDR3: TGCAGCGTGAAAACGGACGGAGGCATGAACACTGAAGCTTTCTTT.

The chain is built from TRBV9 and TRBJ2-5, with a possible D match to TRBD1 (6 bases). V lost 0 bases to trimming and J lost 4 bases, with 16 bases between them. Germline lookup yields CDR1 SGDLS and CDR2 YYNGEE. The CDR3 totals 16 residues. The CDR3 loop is CASSVGTGSLPETQYF. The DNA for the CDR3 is TGTGCCAGCAGCGTAGGTACAGGGTCCCTCCCAGAGACCCAGTACTTC.

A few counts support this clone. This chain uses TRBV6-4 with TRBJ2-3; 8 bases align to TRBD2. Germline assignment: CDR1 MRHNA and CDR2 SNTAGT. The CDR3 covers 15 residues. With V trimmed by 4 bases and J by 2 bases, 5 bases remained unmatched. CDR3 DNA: TGTGCCAGCAGTGTCGAGCGGGGGCCCACAGATACGCAGTATTTT. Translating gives CASSVERGPTDTQYF.

CDR3: CASSLLEMNTEAFF. In DNA form, the CDR3 reads TGCGCCAGCAGCCTCCTTGAGATGAACACTGAAGCTTTCTTT. This sequence joins TRBV5-1 and TRBJ1-1, with D unclear. V was pared by 4 bases and J by 0 bases, with 10 bases between. The CDR3 has 14 residues. Germline CDR1 reads SGHRS; CDR2 reads YFSETQ.

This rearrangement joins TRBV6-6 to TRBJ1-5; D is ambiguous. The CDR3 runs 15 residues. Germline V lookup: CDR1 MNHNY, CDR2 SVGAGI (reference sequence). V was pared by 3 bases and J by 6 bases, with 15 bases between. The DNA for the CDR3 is TGTGCCAGCAGTTATGGCCAGGTGGAAGTTCAGCCCCAGCATTTT. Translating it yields CASSYGQVEVQPQHF.

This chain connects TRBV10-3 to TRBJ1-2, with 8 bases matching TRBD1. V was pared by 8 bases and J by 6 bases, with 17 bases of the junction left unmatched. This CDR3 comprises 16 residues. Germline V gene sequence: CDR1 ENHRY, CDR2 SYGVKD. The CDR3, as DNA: TGTGCCATCTATAGGGCAGGGGGCGATGGGAAGCATGGCTACACCTTC. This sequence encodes CAIYRAGGDGKHGYTF.

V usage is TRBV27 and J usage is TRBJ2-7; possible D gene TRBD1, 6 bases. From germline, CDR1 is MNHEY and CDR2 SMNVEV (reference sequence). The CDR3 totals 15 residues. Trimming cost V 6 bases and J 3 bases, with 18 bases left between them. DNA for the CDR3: TGTGCCAGCAGACTATCCACCAGGGGTGGCTACGAGCAGTACTTC. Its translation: CASRLSTRGGYEQYF.

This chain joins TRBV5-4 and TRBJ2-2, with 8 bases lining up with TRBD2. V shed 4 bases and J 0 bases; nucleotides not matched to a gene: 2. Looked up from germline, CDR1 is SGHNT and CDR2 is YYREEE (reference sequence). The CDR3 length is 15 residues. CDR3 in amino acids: CASSPGGPNTGELFF. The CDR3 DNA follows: TGTGCCAGCAGCCCGGGGGGGCCGAACACCGGGGAGCTGTTTTTT.

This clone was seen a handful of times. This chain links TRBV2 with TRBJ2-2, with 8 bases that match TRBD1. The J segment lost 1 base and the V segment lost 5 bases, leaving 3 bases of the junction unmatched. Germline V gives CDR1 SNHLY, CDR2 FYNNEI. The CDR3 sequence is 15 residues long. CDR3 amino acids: CASSSGQGNTGELFF. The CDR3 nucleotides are TGTGCCAGCAGTTCCGGACAGGGGAACACCGGGGAGCTGTTTTTT. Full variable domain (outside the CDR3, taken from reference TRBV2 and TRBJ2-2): EPEVTQTPSHQVTQMGQEVILRCVPISNHLYFYWYRQILGQKVEFLVSFYNNEISEKSEIFDDQFSVERPDGSNFTLKIRSTKLEDSAMYFCASSSGQGNTGELFFGEGSRLTVL.

The CDR3: CASSLARVVNSPLHF. As DNA, the CDR3 is TGTGCCAGCAGCTTAGCGAGGGTCGTTAATTCACCCCTCCACTTT. The chain has TRBV11-1 and TRBJ1-6; D is uncertain. Germline loops: CDR1 SGHAT, CDR2 FQDESV (reference sequence). The CDR3 totals 15 residues. V was trimmed by 0 bases and J by 6 bases, leaving 9 bases between them.